The clone carrying this T cell receptor (beta chain) appeared a few times. Its target is unknown. These data come from a study of identical twins. The CDR3 is 16 amino acids. After removal of 1 base from V and 0 bases from J, the junction contained 4 bases not matched to a gene. TCRdb itself ran the 5' RACE reads through MiXCR, one entry per CDR3 protein. The sample consists of roughly 690,000 distinct CDR3 sequences, about 20% of them appearing once. Notes on the study in general: Cross-sectional statistics, not tracking of the same donors, supported the conclusions.

This sample also appeared in a second study, on T cells expressing NK-cell markers. That paper notes: CD3+CD56+NKG2C+, CD3+CD56+NKG2C- and CD3+CD56-NKG2C+ T cells, once sorted, supplied the TCR beta repertoires.

This chain uses TRBV12-3 or TRBV12-4 with TRBJ2-7; TRBD1 matches at 9 bases. This receptor was obtained from a woman aged 18-29 years in good health. Sequenced material: PBMCs. DNA of the CDR3: TGTGCCAGCAGTTTAGTGGGGACAGGGCCCTCCTACGAGCAGTACTTC. Translating it yields CASSLVGTGPSYEQYF.